Listed here are 23 T cell receptor beta chains from one sample, sequenced in a study of T cells after yellow fever vaccination. TCRdb reprocessed the 5' RACE reads via MiXCR and lists one record per CDR3 protein. The top ten hold around a sixth of the sample, which has more than 75,000 distinct CDR3 sequences, under 9% seen once. Sequencing used CD8+ T cells not binding an NS4B(214-222) dextramer, sorted from PBMCs, obtained around 14 days after the first yellow fever vaccination. The receptors come from a man between 18 and 29 years old who received the YFV17D yellow fever vaccine.

This clonotype has only a few counts. J is TRBJ1-2 and V is TRBV5-1; no clear D gene. Germline V CDR1 and CDR2: SGHRS, YFSETQ. The V end lost 4 bases, the J end lost 2 bases, and 12 bases lay between the germline ends. The CDR3 covers 14 residues. CDR3 bases: TGCGCCAGCAGCATAACACCGTTAAACTATGGCTACACCTTC. It translates to CASSITPLNYGYTF.

This clonotype was picked up many times. This chain uses TRBV11-1 with TRBJ2-1; no definite D call. The CDR3 totals 18 residues. V was clipped by 2 bases and J by 2 bases, with 19 bases between them. Germline V gives CDR1 SGHAT, CDR2 FQDESV (reference sequence). The CDR3 region is CASSLSSMRTIAYNEQFF. CDR3 DNA sequence: TGTGCCAGCAGCTTAAGCTCAATGCGGACCATCGCCTACAATGAGCAGTTCTTC.

This clonotype was counted between two and nine times. The CDR3 nucleotides read TGTGCCAGCAGTTGGACAGGGGACGAGCAGTACGTC. This encodes CASSWTGDEQYV. The rearrangement links TRBV6-6 to TRBJ2-7, with TRBD1 identical over 9 bases. CDR1 MNHNY and CDR2 SVGAGI come from the germline V gene (reference sequence). The CDR3 length is 12 residues. The V gene end was trimmed by 4 bases and the J gene end by 5 bases; junction bases not matched to a gene: 0.

V is TRBV27 and J is TRBJ2-2; D gene unclear. Trimming took off 2 bases at V and 9 bases at J, with 10 bases between the two ends. Germline loops: CDR1 MNHEY, CDR2 SMNVEV (reference sequence). The length of the CDR3 is 13 residues. DNA for the CDR3: TGTGCCAGCAGTTTACTTACATCGAGGGAGCTGTTTTTT. Encoded protein: CASSLLTSRELFF.

Here the CDR3 DNA reads TGTGCCAGCAGCTTAATAGGGGGGGCGACTAATGAAAAACTGTTTTTT. Protein product: CASSLIGGATNEKLFF. The J gene is TRBJ1-4, the V gene TRBV7-2, with a weak D call TRBD1 (6 bases). The CDR3 covers 16 residues. The germline V gene encodes CDR1 SGHTA and CDR2 FQGNSA. Trimming took off 2 bases at V and 2 bases at J, with 12 bases between the two ends.

The chain has TRBV27 and TRBJ2-4; D unresolved. The V gene's germline CDR1 is MNHEY and CDR2 SMNVEV (reference sequence). The CDR3 is made up of 11 amino acids. Trimming left V 4 bases short and J 8 bases short, with 6 bases between. The CDR3 sequence: CASSSSDIQYF. CDR3 nucleotides: TGTGCCAGCAGTTCGTCCGACATTCAGTACTTC.

This chain connects TRBV20-1 to TRBJ1-5, with a possible D match to TRBD1 (5 bases). V was shortened by 0 bases and J by 6 bases, with 9 bases between the two germline ends. The length of the CDR3 is 13 residues. CDR1 and CDR2 (germline): DFQATT, SNEGSKA (reference sequence). CDR3 region: CSAREGLAQPQHF. Here the CDR3 DNA reads TGCAGTGCTAGAGAGGGGCTAGCTCAGCCCCAGCATTTT.

There are a few counts of this clonotype. This chain connects TRBV15 to TRBJ1-5; perhaps TRBD1 as D (5 bases). The CDR3 runs to 15 residues. Germline-derived CDR1 and CDR2 are LNHNV and YYDKDF (reference sequence). V shed 3 bases and J shed 2 bases, with 11 bases lying between them. CDR3 residues: CATSSTGGGNQPQHF. The CDR3 DNA sequence: TGTGCCACCAGCAGCACAGGAGGGGGCAATCAGCCCCAGCATTTT.

The rearrangement links TRBV4-1 to TRBJ2-6, with no clear D. This CDR3 spans 18 amino acids. Trimming cost V 0 bases and J 4 bases, with 16 bases left between them. The V gene's germline CDR1 is MGHRA and CDR2 YSYEKL. CDR3 sequence: CASSQEILRVSGANVLTF. CDR3 coding DNA: TGCGCCAGCAGCCAAGAGATCCTTCGGGTCTCCGGGGCCAACGTCCTGACTTTC.

This clonotype was observed a handful of times. The rearrangement links TRBV20-1 to TRBJ2-3, with 8 bases aligning to TRBD1. Germline CDR1 DFQATT, CDR2 SNEGSKA (reference sequence). CDR3 size: 14 residues. With 0 bases clipped from V and 6 bases from J, the junction kept 5 bases outside the gene matches. The CDR3: CSARDTGGGDTQYF. The CDR3 region has the DNA TGCAGTGCTAGAGATACAGGGGGAGGCGATACGCAGTATTTT.

The chain couples TRBV5-5 to TRBJ1-5; a weak D match, TRBD1 (6 bases). The CDR3 covers 14 residues. V lost 3 bases, J lost 7 bases, and 14 bases lay in between. Per germline, CDR1 SGHKS and CDR2 YYEKEE (reference sequence). DNA for the CDR3: TGTGCCAGCAGCTGGCAGGGGTATTGGCAGCCCCAGCATTTT. Residues: CASSWQGYWQPQHF.

A few counts support this clonotype. V and J are TRBV13 and TRBJ2-1; 7 nucleotides agree with TRBD2. The germline V gene encodes CDR1 PRHDT and CDR2 FYEKMQ (reference sequence). This CDR3 region has 13 residues. The trim removed 6 bases at V and 5 bases at J, leaving 4 bases unmatched. CDR3 nucleotides: TGTGCCAGCAGTCCCGGGGGGAACAATGAGCAGTTCTTC. Encoded protein: CASSPGGNNEQFF. Filled out from reference TRBV13 and TRBJ2-1, the complete variable domain reads AAGVIQSPRHLIKEKRETATLKCYPIPRHDTVYWYQQGPGQDPQFLISFYEKMQSDKGSIPDRFSAQQFSDYHSELNMSSLELGDSALYFCASSPGGNNEQFFGPGTRLTVL.

The chain combines TRBV5-4 with TRBJ1-5, with 8 nucleotides matching TRBD1. The CDR3 totals 16 residues. The ends lost 0 bases at V and 4 bases at J; junction bases unmatched: 6. Germline loops: CDR1 SGHNT, CDR2 YYREEE (reference sequence). Here the CDR3 reads CASSLGGQGVNQPQHF. Written as DNA, the CDR3 is TGTGCCAGCAGCTTGGGAGGACAGGGTGTGAATCAGCCCCAGCATTTT.

The V call is TRBV11-2, the J call TRBJ1-2; D gene uncertain. This CDR3 region has 14 residues. V was cut by 0 bases and J by 8 bases, with 13 bases left in between. The V gene's germline CDR1 is SGHAT and CDR2 FQNNGV. Here the CDR3 reads CASSLDTTLGGYTF. The CDR3 region has the DNA TGTGCCAGCAGCTTAGACACGACCCTTGGAGGCTACACCTTC.

V gene TRBV12-5 combines with J gene TRBJ1-2, with D unresolved. Germline-derived CDR1 and CDR2 are LGHNT and FRNRAP. V gave up 0 bases and J gave up 4 bases, with 15 bases separating them. The CDR3 sequence is 16 residues long. Here the CDR3 DNA reads TGTGCTAGTGGTTTGGTACTTCACAAGAAGTCCTATGGCTACACCTTC. Its protein product is CASGLVLHKKSYGYTF.

This clonotype was picked up a small number of times. This chain connects TRBV6-5 to TRBJ2-2, with D perhaps being TRBD1 or TRBD2 (6 bases each). V was shortened by 2 bases and J by 8 bases, with 18 bases between the two germline ends. Germline values: CDR1 MNHEY, CDR2 SVGAGI. The length of the CDR3 is 16 residues. The CDR3 protein is CASSYSLGGSAGELFF. CDR3 in DNA: TGTGCCAGCAGTTACAGTCTAGGGGGGAGTGCGGGGGAGCTGTTTTTT.

In its sample, this clonotype was seen a few times. This chain links TRBV27 with TRBJ2-5, with D possibly matching TRBD1 (6 bases). The CDR3 runs 14 residues. The germline V gene encodes CDR1 MNHEY and CDR2 SMNVEV (reference sequence). Trimming removed 5 bases from V and 4 bases from J, with 14 bases in between. The CDR3 loop is CASSTTNRVETQYF. In DNA form, the CDR3 reads TGTGCCAGCAGTACGACCAACAGGGTAGAGACCCAGTACTTC.

This clonotype was observed a handful of times. This chain joins TRBV20-1 and TRBJ1-2; weak D call: TRBD1 (5 bases). Germline loops: CDR1 DFQATT, CDR2 SNEGSKA (reference sequence). The CDR3 has 15 residues. Between the trimmed V and J ends, which lost 0 bases and 4 bases, there was a span of 15 bases. The CDR3, as DNA: TGCAGTGCTAGAGATGACCCCGCAGGGATCTATGGCTACACCTTC. This gives the protein CSARDDPAGIYGYTF.

Only a few counts were recorded for this clonotype. The chain joins TRBV4-3 to TRBJ2-1; TRBD1 matches 8 bases. The CDR3 is 17 amino acids. V shed 0 bases and J 0 bases; nucleotides not matched to a gene: 4. From germline, CDR1 is LGHNA and CDR2 YSLEER. In nucleotides, the CDR3 is TGCGCCAGCAGCCAAGATACGGGGACAGGCTCCTACAATGAGCAGTTCTTC. Encoded protein: CASSQDTGTGSYNEQFF.

This clonotype has just a few counts. This chain links TRBV19 with TRBJ2-1; D is uncertain. V lost 6 bases and J 10 bases, leaving 16 bases between the germline ends. Germline CDR1 reads LNHDA; CDR2 reads SQIVND (reference sequence). The CDR3 has 13 amino acids. The chain's CDR3 is CASRPSAGEEQFF. CDR3 coding DNA: TGTGCCAGTAGACCGTCCGCAGGTGAAGAGCAGTTCTTC.

The genes are TRBV18 and TRBJ1-2; no clear D gene. CDR3 size: 14 residues. Germline assignment: CDR1 KGHSH and CDR2 LQKENI. Deletions cut 0 bases from V and 5 bases from J, with 10 bases between. The CDR3 DNA is TGTGCCAGCTCACCACCCACAGATTCTTATGGCTACACCTTC. Its protein product is CASSPPTDSYGYTF.

The rearrangement links TRBV5-4 to TRBJ2-1, with D possibly TRBD2 on 7 matching bases. Germline-derived CDR1 and CDR2 are SGHNT and YYREEE (reference sequence). The CDR3 contains 13 residues. V was trimmed by 7 bases and J by 7 bases, leaving 15 bases between them. CDR3 in amino acids: CASGGASWNEQFF. For the CDR3, the DNA is TGTGCCAGCGGGGGGGCGTCCTGGAATGAGCAGTTCTTC.

In its sample, this clonotype was seen once. This may stem from a read error, because a much larger clone lies one nucleotide away. This rearrangement joins TRBV11-2 to TRBJ2-4; the match to TRBD2 covers 13 bases. Germline loops: CDR1 SGHAT, CDR2 FQNNGV. This CDR3 region has 18 residues. The chain's CDR3 is CAGSLGLAGEQAKNIQYF. CDR3 coding DNA: TGTGCCGGCAGCTTAGGACTAGCGGGGGAGCAAGCCAAAAACATTCAGTACTTC.